The rows below give T cell receptor beta chains drawn from one sample of a study of blood T cell repertoires in COVID-19. Some clones are missing from TCRdb's copy, which holds only in-frame ones; the method was immunoSEQ multiplex PCR. The sample holds fewer than 300,000 clones, more than 80% seen once. What was sequenced was PBMCs or T cells enriched from blood (not recorded which). Receptors originate from a woman in her thirties who had recovered from COVID-19. CDR3s include the opening cysteine and the closing phenylalanine or tryptophan. A D gene is named only where the DNA matches it firmly. Size tells how often a clone was seen (once, few, many) or the class of an expanded clone, and some rows leave it out.

cdr3_aa | cdr3_nt | v_call | d_call | clone_size | j_call
CSVGQGSSYEQYF | TGCAGCGTAGGACAGGGCAGCTCCTACGAGCAGTACTTC | TRBV29-1 | TRBD1 | NA | TRBJ2-7
CASSQGTGMYDYTF | TGCGCCAGCAGCCAAGGGACAGGGATGTATGACTACACCTTC | TRBV4-3 | TRBD1 | NA | TRBJ1-2
CASTGMNTEAFF | TGCGCCAGCACAGGGATGAACACTGAAGCTTTCTTT | TRBV10-2 | NA | NA | TRBJ1-1
CASSLHGQGNTDTQYF | TGTGCCAGCAGCCTCCACGGGCAGGGGAACACAGATACGCAGTATTTT | TRBV11-2 | NA | NA | TRBJ2-3
CASSRQAPFTEAFF | TGTGCCAGCAGCCGACAGGCCCCATTCACTGAAGCTTTCTTT | TRBV7-9 | NA | few | TRBJ1-1
CASRPSGRGNEQFF | TGTGCCAGCCGACCGAGCGGGAGAGGAAATGAGCAGTTCTTC | TRBV27 | TRBD2 | NA | TRBJ2-1
CASRSRGYNEQFF | TGTGCCAGCAGATCCCGGGGGTACAATGAGCAGTTCTTC | TRBV6-5 | NA | NA | TRBJ2-1
CASSLVGAINQPQHF | TGTGCCAGCAGCTTAGTAGGGGCGATTAATCAGCCCCAGCATTTT | TRBV7-2 | NA | once | TRBJ1-5
CAWSQVDSSYEQYF | TGTGCCTGGAGTCAAGTGGACAGTTCCTACGAGCAGTACTTC | TRBV30 | NA | NA | TRBJ2-7
CASSRSGSTDTQYF | TGTGCCAGCAGCCGTAGCGGGAGCACAGATACGCAGTATTTT | TRBV7-9 | TRBD2 | NA | TRBJ2-3
CASSLSGFGNQPQHF | TGCGCCAGCAGCTTGTCCGGGTTTGGCAATCAGCCCCAGCATTTT | TRBV5-1 | NA | NA | TRBJ1-5
CASSLPTVYGYTF | TGTGCCAGCAGCTTGCCGACAGTCTATGGCTACACCTTC | TRBV7-9 | NA | NA | TRBJ1-2
CAWDGLFTGELFF | TGTGCCTGGGACGGACTGTTCACCGGGGAGCTGTTTTTT | TRBV30 | NA | NA | TRBJ2-2
CASSADSRTEAFF | TGTGCCAGCAGTGCAGACAGTCGGACTGAAGCTTTCTTT | TRBV2 | NA | NA | TRBJ1-1
CASSGGRDRVWANYGYTF | TGTGCCAGCAGCGGTGGTCGGGACAGGGTTTGGGCCAACTATGGCTACACCTTC | TRBV3-1/TRBV3-2 | TRBD1 | NA | TRBJ1-2
CAMRTGGTGELFF | TGTGCCATGAGGACGGGAGGCACCGGGGAGCTGTTTTTT | TRBV19 | TRBD2 | NA | TRBJ2-2
CASSLTGGVGEKLFF | TGTGCCAGCAGCCTAACAGGGGGCGTCGGTGAAAAACTGTTTTTT | TRBV28 | TRBD1 | few | TRBJ1-4
CASKMNLADNSYEQYF | TGTGCCAGCAAAATGAATCTAGCGGACAACTCCTACGAGCAGTACTTC | TRBV27 | TRBD2 | few | TRBJ2-7
CASSYQPGDNQPQHF | TGTGCCAGCAGTTACCAGCCAGGGGATAATCAGCCCCAGCATTTT | TRBV28 | NA | NA | TRBJ1-5
CASSLEQGNEKLFF | TGCGCCAGCAGCTTGGAGCAGGGGAACGAAAAACTGTTTTTT | TRBV5-1 | NA | NA | TRBJ1-4
CASSDSGANRYGYTF | TGTGCCAGCAGTGACTCGGGGGCTAACCGCTATGGCTACACCTTC | TRBV6-4 | NA | NA | TRBJ1-2
CASSLGSAGAGYGYTF | TGTGCCAGCAGCTTAGGGTCTGCTGGTGCCGGCTATGGCTACACCTTC | TRBV7-9 | NA | NA | TRBJ1-2
CASSPEGLAGVYEQYF | TGTGCCAGCAGCCCGGAAGGACTAGCGGGGGTCTACGAGCAGTACTTC | TRBV3-1/TRBV3-2 | TRBD2 | NA | TRBJ2-7
CASSEGQGFTGELFF | TGTGCCAGCAGCGAAGGACAGGGTTTCACCGGGGAGCTGTTTTTT | TRBV3-1/TRBV3-2 | TRBD1 | NA | TRBJ2-2
CASSLRTSGTPTYEQYF | TGTGCCAGCAGCCTACGGACTAGCGGGACACCCACCTACGAGCAGTACTTC | TRBV7-2 | TRBD2 | NA | TRBJ2-7
CASSRGPSEQFF | TGTGCCAGCAGTAGAGGGCCAAGTGAGCAGTTCTTC | TRBV6-2/TRBV6-3 | NA | NA | TRBJ2-1
CATSRDGEGYYGYTF | TGTGCCACCAGCAGAGATGGAGAGGGTTACTATGGCTACACCTTC | TRBV15 | NA | NA | TRBJ1-2
CASSIKGPGSPLHF | TGCGCCAGCAGTATCAAAGGGCCAGGGTCACCCCTCCACTTT | TRBV23-1 | NA | NA | TRBJ1-6
CASTTGTHNSPLHF | TGCGCCAGTACGACCGGGACACATAATTCACCCCTCCACTTT | TRBV5-1 | NA | NA | TRBJ1-6
CASSSLVGAGGSNEQFF | TGTGCCAGCAGCTCCCTTGTAGGAGCGGGAGGGTCTAATGAGCAGTTCTTC | TRBV7-9 | TRBD2 | NA | TRBJ2-1
CASSSNGRGKDTQYF | TGTGCCAGCAGCTCCAACGGCAGGGGCAAGGATACGCAGTATTTT | TRBV7-2 | NA | NA | TRBJ2-3
CASSEARTGTYEQYF | TGTGCCAGCAGTGAAGCAAGGACAGGAACCTACGAGCAGTACTTC | TRBV2 | TRBD1 | NA | TRBJ2-7
CASSRGPDQPQHF | TGTGCCAGCAGCAGGGGGCCGGATCAGCCCCAGCATTTT | TRBV7-2 | TRBD1 | NA | TRBJ1-5
CASSPGSHNTDTQYF | TGTGCCAGCAGCCCCGGGTCTCATAACACAGATACGCAGTATTTT | TRBV5-4 | NA | NA | TRBJ2-3
CASSYMRETRNEQFF | TGTGCCAGCAGTTACATGAGGGAGACTCGAAATGAGCAGTTCTTC | TRBV6-5 | NA | NA | TRBJ2-1
CSARAEAFF | TGCAGTGCCAGGGCTGAAGCTTTCTTT | TRBV20-1 | NA | NA | TRBJ1-1
CAITSTGDGYTF | TGTGCCATCACCTCGACAGGGGATGGCTACACCTTC | TRBV10-3 | TRBD1 | once | TRBJ1-2
CASSVEVSSYNEQFF | TGTGCCAGCAGCGTTGAGGTGAGCTCCTACAATGAGCAGTTCTTC | TRBV6-5 | NA | NA | TRBJ2-1
CASSLKGQGSLNNSPLHF | TGTGCCAGCAGCTTAAAGGGACAGGGATCCCTTAATAATTCACCCCTCCACTTT | TRBV7-2 | TRBD1 | NA | TRBJ1-6
CASSPAGPQGEAFF | TGTGCCAGTAGTCCAGCAGGGCCCCAGGGTGAAGCTTTCTTT | TRBV19 | NA | NA | TRBJ1-1
CASSVSTGGERRNTGELFF | TGTGCCAGCAGCGTATCGACAGGGGGCGAGCGGAGGAACACCGGGGAGCTGTTTTTT | TRBV9 | TRBD1 | NA | TRBJ2-2
CASRISGSYEQYF | TGTGCCAGCAGAATAAGCGGGAGCTACGAGCAGTACTTC | TRBV6-5 | TRBD2 | NA | TRBJ2-7
CASSLGRATGYNEQFF | TGTGCCAGCAGCTTGGGAAGGGCCACGGGGTACAATGAGCAGTTCTTC | TRBV11-3 | NA | NA | TRBJ2-1
CAISERGGSGANVLTF | TGTGCCATCAGTGAGCGGGGGGGCTCTGGGGCCAACGTCCTGACTTTC | TRBV10-3 | TRBD2 | NA | TRBJ2-6
CATSDLGTNTGELFF | TGTGCCACCAGTGATCTGGGCACGAACACCGGGGAGCTGTTTTTT | TRBV24-1 | NA | NA | TRBJ2-2
CASSFSGTWDTQYF | TGTGCCAGCAGCTTTAGTGGTACGTGGGATACGCAGTATTTT | TRBV5-4 | NA | NA | TRBJ2-3
CASSQDYFLNTDTQYF | TGTGCCAGCAGCCAAGATTACTTCCTAAATACAGATACGCAGTATTTT | TRBV14 | NA | NA | TRBJ2-3
CAISPSSGANVLTF | TGTGCCATCAGTCCCTCCTCTGGGGCCAACGTCCTGACTTTC | TRBV10-3 | NA | few | TRBJ2-6